This T cell receptor beta chain was documented in a study of a mutant IDH1 vaccine in newly diagnosed glioma. About the study: Mean patient age was approximately 40 years; approximately 62% were male and 37.5% female. Patients were pretreated with radiotherapy, temozolomide, or both, mostly both.

Clones were sequenced by immunoSEQ multiplex PCR, and TCRdb holds only the in-frame ones, with some missing. The sample has tens of thousands of clones, 80% to 95% seen once. Trimming pared 0 bases from V and 0 bases from J, leaving 6 bases between. The CDR3 contains 15 residues. Germline lookup yields CDR1 MNHNS and CDR2 SASEGT. The time point was: baseline, week 1 (first vaccination visit). As for treatment: pre-vaccination baseline after standard-of-care therapy. This TCR was sampled from a man aged 25 to 40 with glioma. This specimen was PBMCs, taken from a glioma patient treated with radiotherapy, temozolomide or both. V and J are TRBV6-1 and TRBJ1-3; D unresolved. CDR3 nucleotides: TGTGCCAGCAGTGAAGCGGAAGCCTCTGGAAACACCATATATTTT. Protein: CASSEAEASGNTIYF.